Below are 9 T cell receptor beta chains sequenced from a single sample in a study of regulatory T cells in long-lasting Graves disease. Time point reported: newly diagnosed GD, antithyroid drugs for less than 3 months. The authors made the TCR library using RNA they extracted from PBMCs. Libraries of TCR beta came from iRepertoire HTBI primers plus Arm-PCR of CDR3 regions. A single record per CDR3 protein comes from TCRdb applying MiXCR to the multiplex PCR reads. The sample consists of approximately 400,000 distinct CDR3 sequences, about 15% of them appearing once. These records were also assigned to another study, of T cells in Graves' hyperthyroidism and ophthalmopathy.

The material sequenced was peripheral blood mononuclear cells (PBMCs), taken at new diagnosis, from a patient treated with antithyroid drugs. All receptors come from a woman in her thirties with Graves disease.

The table lists this clonotype with many counts. The chain combines TRBV11-2 with TRBJ2-1, with D unresolved. The V end lost 5 bases, the J end lost 1 base, and 15 bases lay between the germline ends. The CDR3 sequence is 16 residues long. The V gene's germline CDR1 is SGHAT and CDR2 FQNNGV. The CDR3 loop is CASSPWSVRSYNEQFF. The DNA for the CDR3 is TGTGCCAGCAGCCCCTGGTCGGTGAGGTCCTACAATGAGCAGTTCTTC.

Here the CDR3 reads CASSQVPTGAETGELFF. As DNA, the CDR3 is TGCGCCAGCAGCCAAGTACCTACGGGGGCGGAAACCGGGGAGCTGTTTTTT. The rearrangement joins TRBV4-1 to TRBJ2-2, with D perhaps given as TRBD1 or TRBD2 (6 bases each). V was clipped by 1 base and J by 5 bases, with 17 bases between them. CDR1 is MGHRA, CDR2 YSYEKL, per germline. This CDR3 has 17 amino acids.

The genes are TRBV19 and TRBJ2-5, with a weak D call TRBD1 (6 bases). The germline V and J ends were trimmed by 4 bases and 1 base, with 13 bases remaining between them. Germline CDR1 is LNHDA and CDR2 is SQIVND (reference sequence). CDR3 length equals 15 residues. CDR3 loop: CASSTGTNLQETQYF. CDR3 nucleotide sequence: TGTGCCAGTAGTACCGGGACAAACCTCCAAGAGACCCAGTACTTC.

This clonotype was seen repeatedly, ten times or more. The V call is TRBV2, the J call TRBJ2-2; TRBD2 agrees at 9 bases. This CDR3 is 14 amino acids long. Germline V lookup: CDR1 SNHLY, CDR2 FYNNEI. The V segment lost 6 bases and the J segment 5 bases; nucleotides outside the gene matches: 4. The CDR3 DNA is TGTGCCAGCAGACTTAGCGGGAGTACCGGGGAGCTGTTTTTT. It translates to CASRLSGSTGELFF.

This clonotype has more than one count but fewer than ten. V is TRBV10-3 and J is TRBJ2-3; 11 positions agree with TRBD2. Germline V lookup: CDR1 ENHRY, CDR2 SYGVKD. Losses at the gene ends were 6 bases for V and 3 bases for J; bases not matched to a gene: 5. This CDR3 comprises 15 residues. CDR3 loop: CAIRETSGTTDTQYF. In DNA, the CDR3 is TGTGCCATCAGAGAGACTAGCGGGACAACAGATACGCAGTATTTT.

The rearrangement uses TRBV20-1 and TRBJ2-2, with D perhaps matching TRBD2 (7 bases). The germline CDR1 and CDR2 sequences are DFQATT and SNEGSKA (reference sequence). V was pared by 5 bases and J by 1 base, with 20 bases between. The CDR3 is made up of 17 amino acids. CDR3 nucleotide sequence: TGCAGTGCTGGGGGGGTTGGGGGGCCTCGGAACACCGGGGAGCTGTTTTTT. Its protein product is CSAGGVGGPRNTGELFF.

This clonotype showed up just a few times. The V gene is TRBV12-3 or TRBV12-4, the J gene TRBJ2-5, with D possibly matching TRBD2 (6 bases). V lost 1 base and J lost 5, with 23 bases in between. The CDR3 consists of 18 residues. Here the CDR3 reads CASSLGVGSGPRGETQYF. DNA for the CDR3: TGTGCCAGCAGTTTAGGGGTGGGGAGCGGGCCGCGAGGGGAGACCCAGTACTTC.

In this sample, this clonotype turned up a few times. The chain recombines TRBV5-6 with TRBJ2-4; weak D call: TRBD2 (6 bases). The CDR3 spans 16 residues. CDR1 is SGHDT and CDR2 is YYEEEE in the germline V gene. V dropped 3 bases and J dropped 0 bases, with 13 bases sitting between them. Written as DNA, the CDR3 is TGTGCCAGCAGCTCGGTGGGAGCGGGAGCCAAAAACATTCAGTACTTC. This sequence encodes CASSSVGAGAKNIQYF.

At least ten counts were recorded for this clonotype. The chain is built from TRBV13 and TRBJ2-1, with no clear D. This CDR3 is built from 17 residues. Germline-derived CDR1 and CDR2 are PRHDT and FYEKMQ (reference sequence). With 0 bases removed from V and 10 bases from J, the gap between germline ends came to 22 bases. CDR3 sequence reads: CASSLGVGYGASWEQFF. The CDR3 DNA reads TGTGCCAGCAGCTTAGGGGTTGGGTACGGCGCCTCATGGGAGCAGTTCTTC.